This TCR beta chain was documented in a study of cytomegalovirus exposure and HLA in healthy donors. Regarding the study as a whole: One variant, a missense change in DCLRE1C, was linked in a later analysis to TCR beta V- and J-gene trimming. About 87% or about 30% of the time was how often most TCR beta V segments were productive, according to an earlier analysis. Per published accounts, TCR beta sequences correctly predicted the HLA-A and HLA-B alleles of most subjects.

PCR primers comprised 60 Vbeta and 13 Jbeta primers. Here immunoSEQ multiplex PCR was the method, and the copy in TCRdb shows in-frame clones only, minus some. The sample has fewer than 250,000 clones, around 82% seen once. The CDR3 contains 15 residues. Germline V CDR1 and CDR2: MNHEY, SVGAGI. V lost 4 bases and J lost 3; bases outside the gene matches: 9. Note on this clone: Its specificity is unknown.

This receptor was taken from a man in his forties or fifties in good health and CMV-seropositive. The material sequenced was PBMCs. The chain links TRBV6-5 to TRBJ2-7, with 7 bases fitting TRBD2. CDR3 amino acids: CASSSKAGTVYEQYF. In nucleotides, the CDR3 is TGTGCCAGCAGTTCCAAAGCGGGAACGGTCTACGAGCAGTACTTC.